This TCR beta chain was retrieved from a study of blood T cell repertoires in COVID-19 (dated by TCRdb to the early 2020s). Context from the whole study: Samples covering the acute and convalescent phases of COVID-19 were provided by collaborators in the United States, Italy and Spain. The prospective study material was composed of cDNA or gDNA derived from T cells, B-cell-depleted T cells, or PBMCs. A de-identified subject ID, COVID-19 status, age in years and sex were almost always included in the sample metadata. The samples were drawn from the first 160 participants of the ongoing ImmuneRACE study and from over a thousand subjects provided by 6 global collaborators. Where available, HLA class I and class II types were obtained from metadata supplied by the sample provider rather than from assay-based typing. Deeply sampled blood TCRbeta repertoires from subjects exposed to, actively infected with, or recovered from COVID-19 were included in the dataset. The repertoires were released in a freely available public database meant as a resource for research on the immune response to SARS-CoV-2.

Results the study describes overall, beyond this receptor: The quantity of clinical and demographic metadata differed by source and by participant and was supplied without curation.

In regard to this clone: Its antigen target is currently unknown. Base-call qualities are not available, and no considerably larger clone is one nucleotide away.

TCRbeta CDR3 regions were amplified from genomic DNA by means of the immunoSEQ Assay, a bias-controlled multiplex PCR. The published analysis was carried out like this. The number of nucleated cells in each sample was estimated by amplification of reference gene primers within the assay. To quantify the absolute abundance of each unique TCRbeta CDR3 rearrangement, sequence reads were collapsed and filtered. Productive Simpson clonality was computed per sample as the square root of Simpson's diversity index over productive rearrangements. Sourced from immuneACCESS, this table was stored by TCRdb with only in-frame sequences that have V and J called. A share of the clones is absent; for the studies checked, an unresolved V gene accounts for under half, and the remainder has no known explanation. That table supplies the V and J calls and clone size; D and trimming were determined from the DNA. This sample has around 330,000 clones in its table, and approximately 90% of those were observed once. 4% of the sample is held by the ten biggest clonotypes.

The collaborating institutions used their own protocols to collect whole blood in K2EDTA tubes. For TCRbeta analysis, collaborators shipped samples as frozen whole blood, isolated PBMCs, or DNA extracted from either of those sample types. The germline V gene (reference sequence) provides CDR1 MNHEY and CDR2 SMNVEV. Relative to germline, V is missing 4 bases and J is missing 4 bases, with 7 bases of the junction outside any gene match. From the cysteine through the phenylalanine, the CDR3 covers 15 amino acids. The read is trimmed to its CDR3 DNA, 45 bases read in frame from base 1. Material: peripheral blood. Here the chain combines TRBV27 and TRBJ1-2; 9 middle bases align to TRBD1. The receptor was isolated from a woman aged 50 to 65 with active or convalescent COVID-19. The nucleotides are TGTGCCAGCAGTTCTCCCGGGACAGGGCTCTATGGCTACACCTTC. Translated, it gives CASSSPGTGLYGYTF.